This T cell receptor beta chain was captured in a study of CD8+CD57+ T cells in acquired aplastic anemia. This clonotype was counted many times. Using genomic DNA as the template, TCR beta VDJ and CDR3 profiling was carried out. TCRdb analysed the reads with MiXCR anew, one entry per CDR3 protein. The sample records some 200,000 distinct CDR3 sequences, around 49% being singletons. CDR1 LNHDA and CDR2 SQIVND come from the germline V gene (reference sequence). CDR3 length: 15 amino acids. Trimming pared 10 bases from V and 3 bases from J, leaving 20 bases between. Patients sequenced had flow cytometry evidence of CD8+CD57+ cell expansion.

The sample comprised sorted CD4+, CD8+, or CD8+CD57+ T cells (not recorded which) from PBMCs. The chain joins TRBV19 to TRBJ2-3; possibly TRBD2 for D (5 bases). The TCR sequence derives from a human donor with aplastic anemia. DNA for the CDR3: TGTGCCACCAAGGTAGCTCAGCGGTCGACAGATACGCAGTATTTT. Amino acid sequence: CATKVAQRSTDTQYF.